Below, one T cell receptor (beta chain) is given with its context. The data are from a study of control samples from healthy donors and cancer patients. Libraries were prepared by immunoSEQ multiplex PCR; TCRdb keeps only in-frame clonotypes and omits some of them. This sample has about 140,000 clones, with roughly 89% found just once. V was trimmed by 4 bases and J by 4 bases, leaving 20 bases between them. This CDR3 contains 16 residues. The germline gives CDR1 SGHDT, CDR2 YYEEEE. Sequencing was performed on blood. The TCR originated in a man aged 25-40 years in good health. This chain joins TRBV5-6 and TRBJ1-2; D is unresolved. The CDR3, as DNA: TGTGCCAGCAGCGGAAGGTCAGGTGGCCTCGGCTATGGCTACACCTTC. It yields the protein CASSGRSGGLGYGYTF.